Below are 20 T cell receptor beta chains sequenced from a single sample in a study of T cells in Graves' hyperthyroidism and ophthalmopathy. The investigators amplified TCR beta CDR3 regions from RNA transcripts. HTBI primers were employed in a first-round RT-PCR of the TCR CDR3. TCRdb reprocessed the multiplex PCR reads via MiXCR and lists one record per CDR3 protein. Here the sample spans roughly 500,000 distinct CDR3 sequences, about 15% being singletons. The sequencing sample was made of blood. Receptors originate from a woman aged 25 to 39 with Graves' hyperthyroidism that later progressed to Graves' ophthalmopathy.

In its sample, this clonotype was seen many times. The CDR3 coding sequence is TGTGCCAGCAGCCTGGGGCAGGGGGCAATAGGTACCGGGGAGCTGTTTTTT. This gives the protein CASSLGQGAIGTGELFF. This chain joins TRBV12-3 or TRBV12-4 and TRBJ2-2; 8 bases agree with TRBD1. Trimming removed 6 bases from V and 5 bases from J; junction bases left unmatched: 14. This CDR3 has 17 residues.

This clonotype was counted only a few times. J is TRBJ1-4 and V is TRBV19; D call uncertain. V was shortened by 5 bases and J by 6 bases, with 13 bases between the two germline ends. Germline V gene data show CDR1 as LNHDA and CDR2 as SQIVND (reference sequence). The CDR3 is made up of 14 amino acids. This CDR3 is CASSYWVSDEKLFF. DNA for the CDR3: TGTGCCAGTAGTTACTGGGTTAGTGATGAAAAACTGTTTTTT.

The gene calls are TRBV7-3 and TRBJ2-4; D might be TRBD2 (5 bases). The germline V gene encodes CDR1 SGHTA and CDR2 FQGTGA. V lost 1 base to trimming and J lost 7 bases, with 8 bases between them. The CDR3 has 13 amino acids. The CDR3 is CASSLSSDNIQYF. Here the CDR3 DNA reads TGTGCCAGCAGCTTAAGTAGCGACAACATTCAGTACTTC. Together with reference TRBV7-3 and TRBJ2-4, the CDR3 gives the full variable domain: GAGVSQTPSNKVTEKGKYVELRCDPISGHTALYWYRQSLGQGPEFLIYFQGTGAADDSGLPNDRFFAVRPEGSVSTLKIQRTERGDSAVYLCASSLSSDNIQYFGAGTRLSVL.

This clonotype was seen ten or more times. CDR3 bases: TGTGCCAGCAGTGAAACAGGGCGGGCGGCTTTCTTT. It translates to CASSETGRAAFF. The chain couples TRBV6-1 to TRBJ1-1, with a tentative D call TRBD1 (6 bases). The V gene lost 2 bases and the J gene lost 11 bases, with 12 bases spanning the gap. Germline values: CDR1 MNHNS, CDR2 SASEGT. The CDR3 runs 12 residues.

This clonotype was counted many times. The rearrangement joins TRBV11-3 to TRBJ2-1, with TRBD2 matching over 13 bases. J gave up 9 bases and V 5 bases, and 10 bases lay outside the gene matches. The CDR3 is 16 residues long. Per germline, CDR1 SGHNT and CDR2 YENEEA. The CDR3 protein is CASSARTSGSKLEQFF. In DNA, the CDR3 is TGTGCCAGCAGCGCCAGGACTAGCGGGAGCAAACTTGAGCAGTTCTTC.

This clonotype was recorded a few times. The chain recombines TRBV7-9 with TRBJ1-1; no definite D call. V lost 5 bases and J 0 bases, leaving 7 bases between the germline ends. CDR3 size: 13 residues. From germline, CDR1 is SEHNR and CDR2 FQNEAQ (reference sequence). The CDR3 DNA is TGTGCCAGCAGCGCCTTATTGAACACTGAAGCTTTCTTT. Translating gives CASSALLNTEAFF.

This chain links TRBV9 with TRBJ1-1; D uncertain. This CDR3 is built from 14 residues. In germline, CDR1 is SGDLS, CDR2 YYNGEE. V was shortened by 3 bases and J by 0 bases, with 9 bases between the two germline ends. In nucleotides, the CDR3 is TGTGCCAGCAGCGATGGCGGACTGAACACTGAAGCTTTCTTT. Residues: CASSDGGLNTEAFF.

This clonotype came up many times. The chain has TRBV11-2 and TRBJ1-4; D is possibly TRBD1 (6 bases). Germline V gene lookup returns CDR1 SGHAT and CDR2 FQNNGV. CDR3 size: 17 residues. V shed 1 base and J shed 1 base, with 13 bases lying between them. In nucleotides, the CDR3 is TGTGCCAGCAGCTTAGCTCGGGGGCAGGGAACTAATGAAAAACTGTTTTTT. It encodes CASSLARGQGTNEKLFF.

This rearrangement joins TRBV2 to TRBJ1-1; no definite D call. V was trimmed by 3 bases and J by 2 bases, leaving 13 bases between them. Looked up from germline, CDR1 is SNHLY and CDR2 is FYNNEI. The CDR3 is 15 residues long. The CDR3 region is CASSEGRGINTEAFF. The CDR3 DNA follows: TGTGCCAGCAGTGAGGGAAGAGGGATCAACACTGAAGCTTTCTTT.

This clonotype has at least ten counts. The chain is built from TRBV7-9 and TRBJ1-2; 9 bases match TRBD1. Trimming removed 4 bases from V and 0 bases from J; junction bases left unmatched: 6. This CDR3 region has 16 residues. Germline CDR1 is SEHNR and CDR2 is FQNEAQ (reference sequence). The chain's CDR3 is CASSSRDRGTNYGYTF. Here the CDR3 DNA reads TGTGCCAGCAGCTCGCGCGACAGGGGGACTAACTATGGCTACACCTTC.

This clonotype has a count of ten or more. The chain is built from TRBV3-1 and TRBJ2-1; D call uncertain. The CDR3 sequence is 14 residues long. Germline CDR1 is LGHDT and CDR2 is YNNKEL (reference sequence). V dropped 0 bases and J dropped 8 bases, with 11 bases sitting between them. The CDR3 bases are TGTGCCAGCAGCCAAGATAGGACGGGCTATGAGCAGTTCTTC. This gives the protein CASSQDRTGYEQFF.

This clonotype was detected a few times. This chain connects TRBV5-4 to TRBJ2-7; 7 bases are a match to TRBD1. CDR3 length: 16 residues. The germline gives CDR1 SGHNT, CDR2 YYREEE (reference sequence). The V segment lost 3 bases and the J segment 0 bases; nucleotides outside the gene matches: 9. This CDR3 is CASSSWGQIDSYEQYF. For the CDR3, the DNA is TGTGCCAGCAGCTCCTGGGGACAGATAGACTCCTACGAGCAGTACTTC. The whole variable domain, filled in from reference TRBV5-4 and TRBJ2-7, reads ETGVTQSPTHLIKTRGQQVTLRCSSQSGHNTVSWYQQALGQGPQFIFQYYREEENGRGNFPPRFSGLQFPNYSSELNVNALELDDSALYLCASSSWGQIDSYEQYFGPGTRLTVT.

Comments on this clonotype: This sequence may be a read error, since a much larger clone differs from it by one base. The rearrangement links TRBV28 to TRBJ2-2; D uncertain. From germline, CDR1 is MDHEN and CDR2 SYDVKM. The CDR3 has 16 residues. V lost 2 bases, J lost 3 bases, and 13 bases lay in between. CDR3 in DNA: TGTGCCAGCAGTTTACCCCGCGAGAGGTACACCGGGGAGCTGTTTTTT. Translating gives CASSLPRERYTGELFF.

A few counts support this clonotype. The chain links TRBV5-6 to TRBJ2-1; 7 bases map to TRBD2. CDR1 and CDR2 (germline): SGHDT, YYEEEE. V shed 4 bases and J 4 bases; nucleotides not matched to a gene: 8. The CDR3 length is 15 residues. The CDR3 sequence is CASSPTGGIYNEQFF. In DNA, the CDR3 is TGTGCCAGCAGCCCCACCGGGGGGATATACAATGAGCAGTTCTTC.

The rearrangement joins TRBV28 to TRBJ2-1, with D unresolved. V was cut by 4 bases and J by 7 bases, with 14 bases left in between. CDR1 is MDHEN, CDR2 SYDVKM, per germline. CDR3 length: 14 residues. The CDR3 protein is CASSYGPLGNEQFF. DNA for the CDR3: TGTGCCAGCAGTTATGGGCCTTTGGGGAATGAGCAGTTCTTC. Using reference TRBV28 and TRBJ2-1 for the parts outside the CDR3, the full variable domain is DVKVTQSSRYLVKRTGEKVFLECVQDMDHENMFWYRQDPGLGLRLIYFSYDVKMKEKGDIPEGYSVSREKKERFSLILESASTNQTSMYLCASSYGPLGNEQFFGPGTRLTVL.

The genes are TRBV6-2 or TRBV6-3 and TRBJ1-2, with 8 bases lining up with TRBD1. The CDR3 runs 13 residues. After removal of 6 bases from V and 3 bases from J, the junction contained 3 bases not matched to a gene. Germline V lookup: CDR1 MNHEY, CDR2 SVGEGT. This chain's CDR3 is CASRDRADYGYTF. The CDR3 nucleotides read TGTGCCAGCAGGGACAGGGCGGACTATGGCTACACCTTC.

This clonotype has a count of ten or more. The chain's CDR3 is CASSLSAVLGYGYTF. The CDR3 coding sequence is TGTGCCAGCAGTTTATCGGCTGTCTTGGGCTATGGCTACACCTTC. The V gene is TRBV27, the J gene TRBJ1-2; D not certain. CDR1 and CDR2 (germline): MNHEY, SMNVEV (reference sequence). This CDR3 contains 15 residues. The germline V and J ends were trimmed by 0 bases and 4 bases, with 12 bases remaining between them.

The CDR3 nucleotides read TGTGCCTGGAACCGGGACAGTACTAATGAAAAACTGTTTTTT. Protein product: CAWNRDSTNEKLFF. This chain uses TRBV30 with TRBJ1-4; 7 bases agree with TRBD1. V was clipped by 4 bases and J by 2 bases; unmatched bases: 4. The CDR3 runs 14 residues. Germline-derived CDR1 and CDR2 are GTSNPN and SVGIG (reference sequence).

This clonotype showed up many times. This sequence joins TRBV18 and TRBJ1-5; the D gene is possibly TRBD1 (5 bases). Trimming removed 2 bases from V and 5 bases from J, with 7 bases in between. The CDR3 has 13 residues. Germline V CDR1 and CDR2: KGHSH, LQKENI. For the CDR3, the DNA is TGTGCCAGCTCACCAGGGGCAGATCAGCCCCAGCATTTT. Translating gives CASSPGADQPQHF.

The table lists this clonotype with many counts. The chain joins TRBV28 to TRBJ2-4; D possibly corresponds to TRBD2 (5 bases). This CDR3 comprises 15 residues. The V end was cut by 5 bases, the J end by 1 base, with 12 bases between. The germline V gene has CDR1 MDHEN and CDR2 SYDVKM. CDR3 nucleotides: TGTGCCAGCAGTGCAGTAGCGAATGCCAAAAACATTCAGTACTTC. Translating gives CASSAVANAKNIQYF.